This T cell receptor beta chain was captured in a study of T cells after yellow fever vaccination. The overall study: The fractions with low cell numbers were processed using SMART-Seq v4 Ultra Low Input.

The germline gives CDR1 SGHTA, CDR2 FQGNSA. The CDR3 consists of 16 residues. Trimming left V 0 bases short and J 2 bases short, with 14 bases between. TCRdb analysed the 5' RACE reads with MiXCR anew, one entry per CDR3 protein. The sample yields a few hundred thousand distinct CDR3 sequences, about 3% seen once. Findings and caveats of the study: Just a small share of clonotypes turned up in the CD4 compartment as well as the CD8 compartment. A weaker secondary response peaked on day 5, the primary on day 15. Booster samples showed a return of most primary-vaccination clones (roughly 96% CD4, 85% to 90% CD8).

In its sample, this clonotype was seen a few times. What it binds is not known. The J gene is TRBJ2-7, the V gene TRBV7-2; perhaps TRBD1 as D (5 bases). The clonotype was recovered from a young man who received the YFV17D yellow fever vaccine. Material: CD4+ T cells sorted from PBMCs, obtained 10 days after the yellow fever booster vaccination. CDR3 residues: CASSLAGAGLAYEQYF. In DNA form, the CDR3 reads TGTGCCAGCAGCTTAGCAGGGGCAGGGCTAGCCTACGAGCAGTACTTC.